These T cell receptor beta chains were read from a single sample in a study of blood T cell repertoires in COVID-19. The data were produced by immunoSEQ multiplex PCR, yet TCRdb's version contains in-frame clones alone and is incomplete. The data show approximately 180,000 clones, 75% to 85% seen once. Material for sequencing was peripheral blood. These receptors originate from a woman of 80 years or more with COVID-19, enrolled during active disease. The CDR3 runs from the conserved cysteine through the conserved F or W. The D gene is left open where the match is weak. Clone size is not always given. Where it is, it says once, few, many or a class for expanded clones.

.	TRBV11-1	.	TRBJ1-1	CASSPTAYTEAFF	TGTGCCAGCAGCCCTACAGCCTACACTGAAGCTTTCTTT
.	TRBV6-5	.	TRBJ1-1	CASSYLGGNTEAFF	TGTGCCAGCAGTTACCTAGGCGGGAACACTGAAGCTTTCTTT
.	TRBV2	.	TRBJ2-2	CASSQLSSFPTGELFF	TGTGCCAGCAGCCAACTCTCCTCCTTCCCCACCGGGGAGCTGTTTTTT
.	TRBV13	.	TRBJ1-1	CASSLAGFPEAFF	TGTGCCAGCAGCTTAGCAGGTTTCCCCGAAGCTTTCTTT
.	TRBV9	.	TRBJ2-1	CASSPLGGGEQFF	TGTGCCAGCAGCCCCTTGGGGGGAGGTGAGCAGTTCTTC
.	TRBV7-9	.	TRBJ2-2	CASSPRGGGSITGELFF	TGTGCCAGCAGCCCTCGTGGTGGAGGTTCGATCACCGGGGAGCTGTTTTTT
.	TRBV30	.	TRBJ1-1	CAWSILLENTEAFF	TGTGCCTGGTCAATCCTACTTGAAAACACTGAAGCTTTCTTT
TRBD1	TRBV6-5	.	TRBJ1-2	CASSPRQGGGYGYTF	TGTGCCAGCAGTCCCCGACAGGGTGGTGGCTATGGCTACACCTTC
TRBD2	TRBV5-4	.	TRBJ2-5	CASRLAGGSKTQYF	TGTGCCAGCAGGTTAGCGGGAGGGTCGAAGACCCAGTACTTC
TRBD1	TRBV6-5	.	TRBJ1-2	CASSSGQGYGYTF	TGTGCCAGCAGTAGTGGACAGGGGTATGGCTACACCTTC
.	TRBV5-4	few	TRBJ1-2	CASSLGGEGGYGYTF	TGTGCCAGCAGCTTGGGGGGCGAGGGAGGGTATGGCTACACCTTC
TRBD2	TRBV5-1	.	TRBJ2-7	CASSLVASGSSYEQYF	TGCGCCAGCAGCTTGGTGGCTAGCGGGAGTTCGTACGAGCAGTACTTC
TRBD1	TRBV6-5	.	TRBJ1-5	CASSPGQGYQPQHF	TGTGCCAGCAGCCCGGGACAGGGATATCAGCCCCAGCATTTT
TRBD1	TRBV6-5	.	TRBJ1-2	CASSTDRGSHGYTF	TGTGCCAGCAGTACGGACAGGGGAAGTCATGGCTACACCTTC